This TCR beta chain was captured in a study of control samples from healthy donors and cancer patients. The CDR3 covers 15 residues. Germline V gene lookup returns CDR1 SGHAT and CDR2 FQDESV (reference sequence). The J segment lost 6 bases and the V segment lost 5 bases, leaving 6 bases of the junction unmatched. Clones were sequenced by immunoSEQ multiplex PCR, and TCRdb holds only the in-frame ones, with some missing. The sample includes under 85,000 clones, roughly 93% of them seen just once. The V gene is TRBV11-1, the J gene TRBJ2-1; 11 bases match TRBD2. What was sequenced was PBMCs. The sequence was obtained from a woman between 35 and 50 years old with lung cancer. The CDR3 sequence is CASSPTSGATNEQFF. In DNA form, the CDR3 reads TGTGCCAGCAGCCCGACTAGCGGGGCAACCAATGAGCAGTTCTTC.